What follows are 15 T cell receptor beta chains derived from one specimen sequenced in a study of OX40 agonist ivuxolimab in advanced cancers. Sequenced by immunoSEQ multiplex PCR; TCRdb stores in-frame clones only, minus some. The sample lists roughly 59,000 clones, about 91% occurring once. Sample: CD4+ or CD8+ T cells sorted from blood, taken in a trial of the OX40 agonist ivuxolimab. The origin of the receptors is an adult with an advanced solid tumor such as melanoma, head and neck, liver or kidney cancer.

The rearrangement joins TRBV13 to TRBJ2-2, with D unclear. The CDR3 has 16 residues. Trimming cost V 5 bases and J 0 bases, with 13 bases left between them. Germline V gene lookup returns CDR1 PRHDT and CDR2 FYEKMQ (reference sequence). The CDR3 is CASSPRRIANTGELFF. The CDR3 DNA follows: TGTGCCAGCAGCCCTCGACGGATAGCGAACACCGGGGAGCTGTTTTTT.

The chain links TRBV6-5 to TRBJ1-1, with TRBD1 matching over 7 bases. The germline gives CDR1 MNHEY, CDR2 SVGAGI. V lost 6 bases and J lost 3; bases outside the gene matches: 4. The CDR3 sequence is 13 residues long. The CDR3: CASSHRGYTEAFF. The CDR3 DNA sequence: TGTGCCAGCAGCCACAGGGGTTACACTGAAGCTTTCTTT.

The chain carries TRBV6-4 and TRBJ2-3; TRBD1 agrees at 8 bases. Germline V gives CDR1 MRHNA, CDR2 SNTAGT. There are 13 residues in the CDR3. The V gene end was trimmed by 6 bases and the J gene end by 6 bases; junction bases not matched to a gene: 5. DNA of the CDR3: TGTGCCAGCAGCGGCCAGGGGGCTGATACGCAGTATTTT. It codes for CASSGQGADTQYF.

The chain joins TRBV29-1 to TRBJ2-1; 10 nucleotides agree with TRBD1. V dropped 3 bases and J dropped 8; count of bases not matched to a gene: 7. There are 14 residues in the CDR3. CDR1 SQVTM and CDR2 ANQGSEA come from the germline V gene. The CDR3 protein is CSVEETGGWDEQFF. CDR3 sequence (DNA): TGCAGCGTTGAGGAGACAGGGGGCTGGGATGAGCAGTTCTTC.

This clone appeared a single time. The genes are TRBV27 and TRBJ1-2; D is possibly TRBD1 (5 bases). The CDR3 runs to 12 residues. The ends were cut back, 5 bases at V and 6 bases at J, with 10 bases in the middle. Germline loops: CDR1 MNHEY, CDR2 SMNVEV (reference sequence). Here the CDR3 DNA reads TGTGCCAGCAGTACCCAGGGAGATGGCTACACCTTC. Translation gives CASSTQGDGYTF.

V usage is TRBV29-1 and J usage is TRBJ2-1, with 8 bases fitting TRBD1. Unmatched junction bases numbered 10, after V lost 3 bases and J lost 6 bases. The CDR3 sequence is 15 residues long. The V gene's germline CDR1 is SQVTM and CDR2 ANQGSEA. CDR3 sequence reads: CSVDRRQGAGNEQFF. CDR3 bases: TGCAGCGTTGATCGGCGGCAGGGGGCGGGCAATGAGCAGTTCTTC.

This clone was seen only once. The chain has TRBV7-9 and TRBJ2-5, with D perhaps TRBD1 (5 bases). V was trimmed by 2 bases and J by 5 bases, leaving 12 bases between them. This CDR3 contains 14 residues. Germline V gene data show CDR1 as SEHNR and CDR2 as FQNEAQ (reference sequence). As DNA, the CDR3 is TGTGCCAGCAGCTTATATCAGGGTGAGGAGACCCAGTACTTC. Amino acids: CASSLYQGEETQYF.

This clone was recorded only once. The chain has TRBV19 and TRBJ2-7; maybe TRBD1 (6 bases). V lost 6 bases to trimming and J lost 0 bases, with 9 bases between them. The CDR3 sequence is 13 residues long. From germline, CDR1 is LNHDA and CDR2 SQIVND (reference sequence). CDR3 sequence reads: CASSYRVSYEQYF. The CDR3 DNA reads TGTGCCAGTAGCTACAGGGTCTCCTACGAGCAGTACTTC.

The V and J genes are TRBV7-8 and TRBJ1-4; 9 bases agree with TRBD1. The junction had 10 bases not matched to a gene; V was cut back by 5 bases and J by 9 bases. The CDR3 has 15 residues. Germline V gene sequence: CDR1 SGHVS, CDR2 FQNEAQ. The CDR3 spells CASSTRDRVLQKLFF. The CDR3 nucleotides are TGTGCCAGCAGCACACGGGACAGGGTCTTGCAAAAACTGTTTTTT.

The genes are TRBV6-1 and TRBJ1-2; TRBD1 is a possible D gene (5 bases). Deletions cut 3 bases from V and 4 bases from J, with 15 bases between. The CDR3 covers 15 residues. Germline lookup yields CDR1 MNHNS and CDR2 SASEGT. CDR3 nucleotides: TGTGCCAGCAGTGAGGTCCCCCAGGGAAGCTATGGCTACACCTTC. It yields the protein CASSEVPQGSYGYTF.

By share, this clone counts as medium-sized (0.01 to 0.1%). CDR3 coding DNA: TGTGCCAGCTCAACAGGTTACCGGGACAGGGGGCAATACGAGCAGTACTTC. Residues: CASSTGYRDRGQYEQYF. The V gene is TRBV18, the J gene TRBJ2-7; TRBD1 matches 12 bases. Germline CDR1 and CDR2: KGHSH and LQKENI. After removal of 5 bases from V and 4 bases from J, the junction contained 12 bases not matched to a gene. The CDR3 runs to 17 residues.

The chain couples TRBV7-3 to TRBJ2-5; 9 bases align to TRBD1. The CDR3 extends over 15 amino acids. Looked up from germline, CDR1 is SGHTA and CDR2 is FQGTGA. After removal of 3 bases from V and 5 bases from J, the junction contained 7 bases not matched to a gene. CDR3 nucleotides: TGTGCCAGCAGCTTGGACAGGGGAAGAGGGGAGACCCAGTACTTC. It translates to CASSLDRGRGETQYF.

In its sample, this clone ranks as medium-sized (0.01 to 0.1%). V usage is TRBV5-4 and J usage is TRBJ2-2, with D maybe TRBD1 (6 bases). The V gene's germline CDR1 is SGHNT and CDR2 YYREEE (reference sequence). Trimming took off 0 bases at V and 6 bases at J, with 6 bases between the two ends. This CDR3 is built from 13 residues. The CDR3 DNA follows: TGTGCCAGCAGCTTGGGGGGGCCCGGGGAGCTGTTTTTT. Its translation: CASSLGGPGELFF.

This clone showed up just a few times. The V and J genes are TRBV27 and TRBJ1-5, with D tentatively TRBD1 (5 bases). The CDR3 covers 13 residues. Germline CDR1 MNHEY, CDR2 SMNVEV (reference sequence). Trimming took off 2 bases at V and 7 bases at J, with 9 bases between the two ends. Here the CDR3 reads CASSLQGDQPQHF. The CDR3 coding sequence is TGTGCCAGCAGTTTACAGGGTGACCAGCCCCAGCATTTT.

The sample holds one count of this clone. V and J are TRBV7-9 and TRBJ2-7; D unclear. This CDR3 has 14 residues. Germline loops: CDR1 SEHNR, CDR2 FQNEAQ (reference sequence). Trimming pared 1 base from V and 2 bases from J, leaving 9 bases between. CDR3 residues: CASSLVDSPYEQYF. CDR3 coding DNA: TGTGCCAGCAGCTTAGTTGACTCACCCTACGAGCAGTACTTC.